The 4 T cell receptor beta chains below were found in one sample sequenced in a study of metastatic and nonmetastatic thyroid tumors. With MiXCR, TCRdb reprocessed the PCR reads. The sample includes approximately 16,000 clones, roughly 32% of them seen just once. Nobody among the patients had been given any treatment before thyroid surgery. The sequenced material came from tumor tissue. The receptors were gathered from a female donor with papillary thyroid cancer or a benign thyroid nodule (not recorded which). Some clones in this sample may be carry-over from other donors' samples.

This clone appeared once. The chain recombines TRBV6-2 or TRBV6-3 with TRBJ2-2; D is ambiguous. Germline V gene sequence: CDR1 MNHEY, CDR2 SVGEGT. Trimming removed 2 bases at V and 2 bases at J, with 15 bases between. The CDR3 extends over 17 amino acids. Here the CDR3 DNA reads TGTGCCAGCAGTTACCCCGTTGGAACAAGCAACACCGGGGAGCTGTTTTTT. It encodes CASSYPVGTSNTGELFF.

This chain uses TRBV9 with TRBJ1-2, with a weak D call TRBD1 (5 bases). V lost 4 bases, J lost 7 bases, and 20 bases lay in between. This CDR3 spans 15 amino acids. Germline lookup yields CDR1 SGDLS and CDR2 YYNGEE. DNA of the CDR3: TGTGCCAGCAGCCCTCTCGGGGGAGGGTACCGTGGCTACACCTTC. This gives the protein CASSPLGGGYRGYTF.

This rearrangement joins TRBV11-1 to TRBJ2-1, with D tentatively TRBD2 (6 bases). Per germline, CDR1 SGHAT and CDR2 FQDESV (reference sequence). V gave up 2 bases and J gave up 2 bases, with 13 bases separating them. The CDR3 consists of 16 residues. The CDR3 loop reads CASSLQIGGTYNEQFF. CDR3 sequence (DNA): TGTGCCAGCAGCTTACAGATCGGCGGGACCTACAATGAGCAGTTCTTC.

By sample fraction, this clone is medium-sized. The chain combines TRBV5-1 with TRBJ2-3; D is perhaps TRBD2 (5 bases). The V end was cut by 0 bases, the J end by 6 bases, with 5 bases between. CDR1 is SGHRS, CDR2 YFSETQ, per germline. This CDR3 contains 12 residues. As DNA, the CDR3 is TGCGCCAGCAGCTTGGGAGGGGATACGCAGTATTTT. It is translated as CASSLGGDTQYF.